One sample yielded the 19 T cell receptor beta chains listed below, sequenced in a study of type 1 regulatory T cells. TCRdb itself ran the reads through MiXCR, one entry per CDR3 protein. The profile shows approximately 77,000 distinct CDR3 sequences, roughly 20% of them singletons. Overall study results and limits: Tr1 cells had a more restricted TCR repertoire than non-Tr1 cells.

The antigens for these receptors are not known. Sequencing used cultured type 1 regulatory T (Tr1) cells, either the whole culture or a sorted fraction (not recorded which). These receptors were obtained from a human donor in good health.

This chain joins TRBV10-2 and TRBJ2-5, with 8 positions matching TRBD2. The V gene's germline CDR1 is WSHSY and CDR2 SAAADI. The CDR3 sequence is 15 residues long. V shed 2 bases and J 6 bases; nucleotides not matched to a gene: 8. This CDR3 reads CASSERSGSGQTQYF. Written as DNA, the CDR3 is TGCGCCAGCAGTGAGAGGAGCGGGAGTGGGCAGACCCAGTACTTC.

The chain recombines TRBV20-1 with TRBJ2-5; D possibly corresponds to TRBD1 (6 bases). Trimming left V 1 base short and J 2 bases short, with 11 bases between. Germline CDR1 reads DFQATT; CDR2 reads SNEGSKA (reference sequence). CDR3 length: 14 amino acids. For the CDR3, the DNA is TGCAGTGCTAGAGGGTCCGGACAGCAAGAGACCCAGTACTTC. It specifies CSARGSGQQETQYF.

V gene TRBV20-1 combines with J gene TRBJ1-1; 10 positions match TRBD1. The CDR3 length is 15 residues. The V segment lost 3 bases and the J segment 0 bases; nucleotides outside the gene matches: 4. Germline V gene lookup returns CDR1 DFQATT and CDR2 SNEGSKA (reference sequence). CDR3: CSARGGQGMNTEAFF. The CDR3 bases are TGCAGTGCTAGGGGGGGACAGGGGATGAACACTGAAGCTTTCTTT.

The chain has TRBV12-3 or TRBV12-4 and TRBJ2-2; possible D gene TRBD2, 5 bases. V lost 9 bases and J 0 bases, leaving 11 bases between the germline ends. This CDR3 region has 14 residues. CDR3 nucleotides: TGTGCCAGTTGGAGGTGGCCGAACACCGGGGAGCTGTTTTTT. It specifies CASWRWPNTGELFF.

The CDR3: CASSPSAGGTGGANVLTF. As DNA, the CDR3 is TGTGCCAGCAGCCCCAGCGCAGGGGGAACGGGCGGGGCCAACGTCCTGACTTTC. The rearrangement uses TRBV7-9 and TRBJ2-6; TRBD1 matches 7 bases. V lost 5 bases, J lost 4 bases, and 14 bases stayed unmatched. Germline CDR1 SEHNR, CDR2 FQNEAQ (reference sequence). The CDR3 length is 18 residues.

This clonotype was seen only a few times. J is TRBJ2-1 and V is TRBV12-3 or TRBV12-4; 8 bases agree with TRBD1. This CDR3 has 16 residues. The V segment lost 5 bases and the J segment 6 bases; nucleotides outside the gene matches: 12. The CDR3 region has the DNA TGTGCCAGCAGTCCGGACAGGGCCCCTATTGGCAATGAGCAGTTCTTC. It encodes CASSPDRAPIGNEQFF.

J is TRBJ1-2 and V is TRBV3-1; D is undetermined. Germline-derived CDR1 and CDR2 are LGHDT and YNNKEL (reference sequence). Trimming stripped 4 bases from V and 0 bases from J, with 9 bases between. CDR3 length equals 14 residues. CDR3 sequence reads: CASSPDGSNYGYTF. The CDR3 DNA sequence: TGTGCCAGCAGCCCGGACGGTTCTAACTATGGCTACACCTTC.

This chain joins TRBV20-1 and TRBJ2-3; 12 bases match TRBD2. The V and J ends lost 5 bases and 4 bases, in that order; junction bases with no gene match: 16. The germline V gene has CDR1 DFQATT and CDR2 SNEGSKA (reference sequence). The CDR3 consists of 18 residues. The chain's CDR3 is CSAPGQAGLAGTADTQYF. The CDR3 nucleotides read TGCAGTGCTCCAGGACAGGCAGGACTAGCGGGGACCGCAGATACGCAGTATTTT.

V is TRBV28 and J is TRBJ1-1, with D perhaps matching TRBD1 (5 bases). The V gene lost 6 bases and the J gene lost 4 bases, with 18 bases spanning the gap. This CDR3 is 15 amino acids long. Germline CDR1 is MDHEN and CDR2 is SYDVKM. The CDR3 nucleotides are TGTGCCAGCAGACCTACCAGGGTCCGAGGCACTGAAGCTTTCTTT. Its translation: CASRPTRVRGTEAFF.

The table lists this clonotype with a few counts. V and J are TRBV5-1 and TRBJ2-7; D uncertain. Between the trimmed V and J ends, which lost 4 bases and 1 base, there was a span of 18 bases. The V gene's germline CDR1 is SGHRS and CDR2 YFSETQ. This CDR3 has 16 residues. The DNA of the CDR3 is TGCGCCAGCAGCCCCTATTCGGGCCGTCCGTCCTACGAGCAGTACTTC. It codes for CASSPYSGRPSYEQYF.

This clonotype was found a few times. This chain connects TRBV5-1 to TRBJ2-1; D might be TRBD1 (5 bases). The CDR3 has 16 residues. Germline V CDR1 and CDR2: SGHRS, YFSETQ. Deletions cut 4 bases from V and 1 base from J, with 15 bases between. Here the CDR3 reads CASSPSTVRSYNEQFF. CDR3 nucleotide sequence: TGCGCCAGCAGCCCCTCGACAGTTCGGTCCTACAATGAGCAGTTCTTC.

This clonotype was seen a handful of times. The rearrangement links TRBV24-1 to TRBJ2-1; maybe TRBD2 (6 bases). The CDR3 totals 15 residues. The V and J ends lost 5 bases and 4 bases respectively, with 14 bases between them. Germline V gene sequence: CDR1 KGHDR, CDR2 SFDVKD. CDR3 region: CATSGVGGLYNEQFF. In nucleotides, the CDR3 is TGTGCCACCAGTGGGGTGGGAGGTCTTTACAATGAGCAGTTCTTC.

The rearrangement uses TRBV3-1 and TRBJ2-7; D might be TRBD1 (6 bases). The CDR3 sequence is 16 residues long. V dropped 4 bases and J dropped 2 bases, with 18 bases sitting between them. The germline gives CDR1 LGHDT, CDR2 YNNKEL (reference sequence). The CDR3 coding sequence is TGTGCCAGCAGCCTAGGGGGAGACACAAGAGCCTACGAGCAGTACTTC. It translates to CASSLGGDTRAYEQYF.

This clonotype was observed many times. J is TRBJ2-5 and V is TRBV12-3 or TRBV12-4, with 14 bases aligning to TRBD2. The length of the CDR3 is 16 residues. V was pared by 5 bases and J by 5 bases, with 7 bases of the junction left unmatched. CDR3 amino acids: CASSLGTSGSWETQYF. The CDR3 coding sequence is TGTGCCAGCAGTCTCGGGACTAGCGGGAGTTGGGAGACCCAGTACTTC.

This clonotype has just a few counts. The rearrangement uses TRBV10-3 and TRBJ2-2, with D perhaps matching TRBD1 (5 bases). CDR1 and CDR2 from the germline V gene are ENHRY and SYGVKD. The CDR3 length is 14 residues. Trimming stripped 8 bases from V and 3 bases from J, with 13 bases between. The CDR3 sequence: CAISSRVDTGELFF. The DNA of the CDR3 is TGTGCCATCTCAAGCAGGGTTGACACCGGGGAGCTGTTTTTT.

The chain employs TRBV12-3 or TRBV12-4 and TRBJ1-1; tentative D call: TRBD1 (5 bases). The CDR3 is 15 amino acids. V was shortened by 0 bases and J by 3 bases, with 11 bases between the two germline ends. CDR3 bases: TGTGCCAGCAGTTTAGCAGGGGTTGTTTACACTGAAGCTTTCTTT. Translated: CASSLAGVVYTEAFF.

This clonotype showed up just a few times. V gene TRBV10-2 combines with J gene TRBJ2-5, with D possibly TRBD1 on 5 matching bases. Deletions cut 5 bases from V and 1 base from J, with 8 bases between. The CDR3 loop spans 13 amino acids. Germline values: CDR1 WSHSY, CDR2 SAAADI. The CDR3 region has the DNA TGCGCCAGCAGTCAGGGTCCCCAAGAGACCCAGTACTTC. Translating it yields CASSQGPQETQYF.

This clonotype is labeled medium-sized. For the CDR3, the DNA is TGTGCCAGCAGCCTACCCAGGGGTAACGGGGAGACCCAGTACTTC. The encoded protein is CASSLPRGNGETQYF. The chain couples TRBV28 to TRBJ2-5; D is perhaps TRBD1 (6 bases). V was shortened by 6 bases and J by 5 bases, with 19 bases between the two germline ends. This CDR3 has 15 amino acids. The germline V gene encodes CDR1 MDHEN and CDR2 SYDVKM.

The CDR3 DNA sequence: TGTGCCACCTCCGAGGGGGAGGGTGGCTACACCTTC. Translating gives CATSEGEGGYTF. This chain connects TRBV27 to TRBJ1-2, with D perhaps matching TRBD1 (6 bases). V was cut by 10 bases and J by 7 bases, with 16 bases left in between. Germline V gene lookup returns CDR1 MNHEY and CDR2 SMNVEV (reference sequence). There are 12 residues in the CDR3.